This TCR beta chain was profiled in a study of cytomegalovirus exposure and HLA in healthy donors. Study-wide points: Later on, an analysis showed TCR association rates differing by HLA locus, with DRB1 the most and HLA-C the fewest. Researchers catalogued some 160 TCR beta chains as cytomegalovirus-associated. A few V segments could not be told apart, such as TRBV6-2 and TRBV6-3, and were left out. When a later analysis was performed, an Asian-associated ancestry cluster reportedly had fewer N-insertions than the 666-donor mean.

For this clone: Its specificity is unknown.

Amplification used 60 Vbeta primers and 13 Jbeta primers. Repertoires were generated with immunoSEQ multiplex PCR, while TCRdb's copy carries only in-frame clones and drops some. The table has about 160,000 clones, roughly 72% seen once. Germline V gene lookup returns CDR1 MNHNS and CDR2 SASEGT. Trimming shortened V by 6 bases and J by 2 bases, and 11 bases separated the two germline ends. The CDR3 covers 13 residues. The sequencing sample was made of PBMCs. The receptor's source is a man aged 35 to 55 in good health and CMV-seronegative. The chain is built from TRBV6-1 and TRBJ2-7, with a tentative D call TRBD2 (6 bases). In DNA, the CDR3 is TGTGCCAGCAGGGGGGAGGTCACCTACGAGCAGTACTTC. This translates into CASRGEVTYEQYF.